These T cell receptor beta chains were read from a single sample in a study of blood T cell repertoires in COVID-19. The table came from immunoSEQ multiplex PCR; TCRdb's copy has only in-frame clones and leaves some out. The table shows approximately 120,000 clones, with 88% occurring only once. The sample consisted of peripheral blood. The receptor set was obtained from a human donor in a cohort sampled during active COVID-19. Each CDR3 is given without its conserved first and last residue.

J	V	CDR3
TRBJ1-1	TRBV12-3/TRBV12-4	ASALSGATEAF
TRBJ2-7	TRBV7-2	ASSLAVGALVYEQY
TRBJ2-7	TRBV5-4	ASSAERGGEQY
TRBJ2-3	TRBV11-2	ASSPQGGGTDTQY
TRBJ2-1	TRBV5-1	ASSLDASRNEQF
TRBJ2-5	TRBV5-1	ASSGGLAGAGETQY
TRBJ2-2	TRBV5-1	ASSLGRAGTGELF
TRBJ1-6	TRBV4-1	ASSQQTGSGSPLH
TRBJ2-7	TRBV6-6	ASRPKRENYEQY
TRBJ2-1	TRBV29-1	SVAHNEQF
TRBJ1-3	TRBV5-6	ASSLPDRVAGNTIY
TRBJ2-1	TRBV7-2	ASSRQTGANEQF
TRBJ1-1	TRBV9	ASSVAVGRQNTEAF
TRBJ2-3	TRBV5-6	ASSLGAPGDTQY
TRBJ1-2	TRBV4-2	ASSQGVAGGGYT
TRBJ2-5	TRBV6-6	ASSYSYRGQETQY
TRBJ1-1	TRBV19	ASIYYGGQGSTEAF
TRBJ2-7	TRBV5-1	ASSDPSGPSYEQY
TRBJ2-7	TRBV6-6	ASSPPGAHEQY
TRBJ2-1	TRBV10-3	AISESGTAEQF
TRBJ1-5	TRBV18	ASSPNKQPQH
TRBJ2-3	TRBV24-1	ATSESSGGHPDTQY
TRBJ1-3	TRBV5-1	ASSPGQSSGNTIY
TRBJ1-1	TRBV27	ASREQGALNTEAF
TRBJ1-1	TRBV28	ASSPPFYRGHDTEAF
TRBJ1-4	TRBV9	ASSSRQGSKLF
TRBJ2-1	TRBV18	ASQDTSSYNEQF
TRBJ2-7	TRBV27	ASSSRSGTSGWSSYEQY
TRBJ2-7	TRBV19	ASSNPKLAGAYEQY